Shown below are 24 T cell receptor beta chains from a single sample sequenced in a study of T cell repertoires in cytomegalovirus infection. These TCRs are of unknown antigen specificity. TCRdb re-derived calls from the reads in MiXCR, one entry per CDR3 protein. The table lists 55,000 to 85,000 distinct CDR3 sequences, 20% to 25% of them singletons, with approximately 68% in the top ten. The sample here was CD8+ T cells from cultured PBMCs, taken from culture after CMV antigen stimulation. Receptors were obtained from a human donor in good health (CMV status not recorded). Some clones in this sample may be carry-over from other donors' samples.

This clonotype was detected only a few times. This chain links TRBV3-1 with TRBJ1-4, with D perhaps TRBD1 (6 bases). CDR1 is LGHDT, CDR2 YNNKEL, per germline (reference sequence). Trimming shortened V by 2 bases and J by 1 base, and 8 bases separated the two germline ends. The CDR3 is made up of 15 amino acids. CDR3 protein: CASSQIQGTNEKLFF. Written as DNA, the CDR3 is TGTGCCAGCAGCCAAATACAGGGAACTAATGAAAAACTGTTTTTT.

The chain uses TRBV11-2 and TRBJ2-4; D is perhaps TRBD2 (7 bases). The CDR3 is made up of 16 amino acids. V was shortened by 0 bases and J by 6 bases, with 15 bases between the two germline ends. Germline lookup yields CDR1 SGHAT and CDR2 FQNNGV. The CDR3 spells CASSLDQAGARNIQYF. The CDR3 region has the DNA TGTGCCAGCAGCTTAGATCAGGCGGGGGCACGAAACATTCAGTACTTC.

This clonotype was counted many times. The chain uses TRBV4-1 and TRBJ2-5, with D possibly being TRBD1 or TRBD2 (5 bases each). Germline CDR1 is MGHRA and CDR2 is YSYEKL. V lost 4 bases to trimming and J lost 4 bases, with 13 bases between them. CDR3 length: 14 residues. The CDR3 here is CASSPPGTLETQYF. The CDR3 bases are TGCGCCAGCAGCCCCCCTGGGACCCTAGAGACCCAGTACTTC.

This clonotype was seen more than once but under ten times. The gene calls are TRBV4-1 and TRBJ2-2, with D maybe TRBD2 (5 bases). CDR3 length equals 13 residues. The V gene lost 4 bases and the J gene lost 5 bases, with 8 bases spanning the gap. Germline CDR1 is MGHRA and CDR2 is YSYEKL. CDR3 coding DNA: TGCGCCAGCAGCCCCCGGGATACCGGGGAGCTGTTTTTT. Amino acid sequence: CASSPRDTGELFF.

At least ten counts were recorded for this clonotype. The chain is built from TRBV14 and TRBJ1-1, with no clear D. This CDR3 comprises 12 residues. Germline values: CDR1 SGHDN, CDR2 FVKESK. The V gene lost 4 bases and the J gene lost 4 bases, with 7 bases spanning the gap. CDR3 bases: TGTGCCAGCAGCCGACGGGGCACTGAAGCTTTCTTT. Its protein is CASSRRGTEAFF.

The rearrangement links TRBV5-1 to TRBJ1-5; TRBD1 agrees at 9 bases. The CDR3 length is 17 residues. Trimming at V came to 4 bases and at J to 3 bases, leaving 11 bases not matched to a gene. Germline values: CDR1 SGHRS, CDR2 YFSETQ. CDR3 protein: CASSADRGTQANQPQHF. In DNA form, the CDR3 reads TGCGCCAGCAGCGCAGACAGGGGGACACAGGCCAATCAGCCCCAGCATTTT. Full variable domain (remainder filled in from reference TRBV5-1 and TRBJ1-5): KAGVTQTPRYLIKTRGQQVTLSCSPISGHRSVSWYQQTPGQGLQFLFEYFSETQRNKGNFPGRFSGRQFSNSRSEMNVSTLELGDSALYLCASSADRGTQANQPQHFGDGTRLSIL.

This clonotype was recorded at least ten times. The CDR3 loop is CASSSPLGQGITGELFF. CDR3 nucleotides: TGTGCCAGCAGCTCCCCCCTTGGGCAGGGTATCACCGGGGAGCTGTTTTTT. This sequence joins TRBV7-2 and TRBJ2-2, with D perhaps matching TRBD1 (5 bases). This CDR3 region has 17 residues. Trimming removed 4 bases from V and 4 bases from J, with 19 bases in between. Germline values: CDR1 SGHTA, CDR2 FQGNSA.

The table lists this clonotype with a few counts. J is TRBJ2-7 and V is TRBV6-5; D may be TRBD2 (7 bases). CDR1 MNHEY and CDR2 SVGAGI come from the germline V gene. V gave up 2 bases and J gave up 3 bases, with 17 bases separating them. There are 16 residues in the CDR3. Here the CDR3 reads CASSYVAGGPNYEQYF. The CDR3 DNA sequence: TGTGCCAGCAGTTACGTCGCCGGGGGGCCAAACTACGAGCAGTACTTC.

This clonotype was seen ten or more times. V and J are TRBV7-2 and TRBJ2-1; TRBD1 matches at 7 bases. CDR1 is SGHTA, CDR2 FQGNSA, per germline. Trimming at V came to 5 bases and at J to 0 bases, leaving 16 bases not matched to a gene. The CDR3 has 19 residues. The CDR3 nucleotides are TGTGCCAGCAGCATCCGGGACAGATCCACCGCGTACTCCTACAATGAGCAGTTCTTC. Translation gives CASSIRDRSTAYSYNEQFF.

The chain uses TRBV12-3 or TRBV12-4 and TRBJ2-3; no firm D call. The CDR3 has 14 amino acids. The ends were cut back, 0 bases at V and 6 bases at J, with 10 bases in the middle. The CDR3 DNA follows: TGTGCCAGCAGTTTAGCGATCGGTACGGATACGCAGTATTTT. This gives the protein CASSLAIGTDTQYF.

This sequence joins TRBV5-6 and TRBJ1-2; tentative D call: TRBD1 (6 bases). Trimming took off 0 bases at V and 6 bases at J, with 15 bases between the two ends. Germline CDR1 reads SGHDT; CDR2 reads YYEEEE. This CDR3 has 15 amino acids. Here the CDR3 DNA reads TGTGCCAGCAGCTTGGCCAGGGGCAAAAGGGATGGCTACACCTTC. Encoded protein: CASSLARGKRDGYTF.

The table lists this clonotype with many counts. The J gene is TRBJ1-5, the V gene TRBV27; tentative D call: TRBD1 (5 bases). CDR3 length: 15 residues. V lost 3 bases to trimming and J lost 3 bases, with 12 bases between them. Per the germline V gene, CDR1 is MNHEY and CDR2 is SMNVEV (reference sequence). DNA for the CDR3: TGTGCCAGCAGTTTGGGAGGGGCCGTCAATCAGCCCCAGCATTTT. Translating it yields CASSLGGAVNQPQHF.

The genes are TRBV11-2 and TRBJ2-1, with D possibly called TRBD1 or TRBD2 (5 bases each). Between the trimmed V and J ends, which lost 5 bases and 3 bases, there was a span of 8 bases. The length of the CDR3 is 13 residues. In germline, CDR1 is SGHAT, CDR2 FQNNGV. CDR3 region: CASSRDGYNEQFF. The DNA of the CDR3 is TGTGCCAGCAGCCGGGACGGCTACAATGAGCAGTTCTTC.

This clonotype has only a few counts. J is TRBJ2-5 and V is TRBV7-2, with D perhaps assigned TRBD1 or TRBD2 (5 bases each). Trimming pared 0 bases from V and 0 bases from J, leaving 11 bases between. Germline CDR1 reads SGHTA; CDR2 reads FQGNSA. The CDR3 loop spans 16 amino acids. The CDR3 reads CASSLAVGEYQETQYF. The CDR3 nucleotides are TGTGCCAGCAGCTTAGCGGTAGGGGAGTACCAAGAGACCCAGTACTTC.

The chain couples TRBV18 to TRBJ1-1; D remains ambiguous. This CDR3 region has 13 residues. V was trimmed by 5 bases and J by 4 bases, leaving 11 bases between them. Germline assignment: CDR1 KGHSH and CDR2 LQKENI. Here the CDR3 DNA reads TGTGCCAGCTCAGTCACAGACACCACTGAAGCTTTCTTT. This codes for CASSVTDTTEAFF.

This clonotype was recorded a few times. The V call is TRBV30, the J call TRBJ2-7; 10 positions agree with TRBD1. The CDR3 has 17 amino acids. The germline V gene encodes CDR1 GTSNPN and CDR2 SVGIG (reference sequence). Trimming at V came to 0 bases and at J to 0 bases, leaving 8 bases not matched to a gene. CDR3 sequence reads: CAWSVWGTGANSYEQYF. As DNA, the CDR3 is TGTGCCTGGAGTGTATGGGGGACAGGGGCCAACTCCTACGAGCAGTACTTC.

The chain carries TRBV6-1 and TRBJ1-1; D unresolved. The CDR3 spans 14 residues. Trimming left V 6 bases short and J 0 bases short, with 11 bases between. Germline V gene lookup returns CDR1 MNHNS and CDR2 SASEGT. CDR3 amino acids: CASRAGKMNTEAFF. In DNA form, the CDR3 reads TGTGCCAGCAGGGCCGGGAAAATGAACACTGAAGCTTTCTTT.

The genes are TRBV4-3 and TRBJ1-2; a possible D gene is TRBD1 (5 bases). Trimming cost V 0 bases and J 3 bases, with 11 bases left between them. CDR3 length: 15 amino acids. CDR1 is LGHNA and CDR2 is YSLEER in the germline V gene. CDR3 DNA: TGCGCCAGCAGCCAAGATACTCTGGGGGACTATGGCTACACCTTC. Residues: CASSQDTLGDYGYTF.

In this sample, this clonotype turned up once. The rearrangement joins TRBV7-6 to TRBJ2-1; 10 nucleotides align to TRBD2. CDR1 and CDR2 from the germline V gene are SGHVS and FNYEAQ. V lost 1 base and J lost 8; bases outside the gene matches: 14. The CDR3 sequence is 18 residues long. The CDR3 loop reads CASSLVEVAGGYGDEQFF. Written as DNA, the CDR3 is TGTGCCAGCAGCTTAGTCGAGGTAGCGGGGGGTTACGGCGATGAGCAGTTCTTC.

There are many counts of this clonotype. The rearrangement uses TRBV28 and TRBJ1-1; 8 nucleotides agree with TRBD1. The CDR3 loop spans 13 amino acids. The germline V gene encodes CDR1 MDHEN and CDR2 SYDVKM. The junction had 8 bases not matched to a gene; V was cut back by 10 bases and J by 4 bases. The CDR3 spells CATSLGQGTEAFF. CDR3 coding DNA: TGTGCCACCTCCCTCGGACAGGGCACTGAAGCTTTCTTT.

This clonotype was found once. The V call is TRBV7-9, the J call TRBJ2-1; D tentatively fits TRBD1 or TRBD2 (5 bases each). The germline V and J ends were trimmed by 11 bases and 8 bases, with 19 bases remaining between them. The CDR3 covers 13 residues. Per germline, CDR1 SEHNR and CDR2 FQNEAQ (reference sequence). CDR3 protein: CAQIKDGADEQFF. For the CDR3, the DNA is TGTGCCCAAATCAAAGACGGGGCGGATGAGCAGTTCTTC.

The V and J genes are TRBV9 and TRBJ2-2; the D gene is possibly TRBD1 (6 bases). Looked up from germline, CDR1 is SGDLS and CDR2 is YYNGEE. CDR3 length: 17 amino acids. The V gene lost 6 bases and the J gene lost 0 bases, with 18 bases spanning the gap. CDR3 in DNA: TGTGCCAGCACCACCCAGGCAGGGGCCCCGAACACCGGGGAGCTGTTTTTT. This translates into CASTTQAGAPNTGELFF.

The chain joins TRBV4-2 to TRBJ1-6, with TRBD1 as a possible D gene (6 bases). The ends were cut back, 3 bases at V and 6 bases at J, with 12 bases in the middle. Germline-derived CDR1 and CDR2 are LGHNA and YNFKEQ. The CDR3 runs 15 residues. CDR3 DNA sequence: TGTGCCAGCAGCCAGCAGGGGCTTACTAATTCACCCCTCCACTTT. Translated: CASSQQGLTNSPLHF.

The rearrangement uses TRBV30 and TRBJ1-2; D is possibly TRBD1 (5 bases). V was clipped by 6 bases and J by 2 bases, with 19 bases between them. CDR1 and CDR2 (germline): GTSNPN, SVGIG (reference sequence). This CDR3 region has 15 residues. The CDR3 sequence: CACQSMIGANYGYTF. In nucleotides, the CDR3 is TGTGCCTGCCAATCAATGATAGGGGCCAACTATGGCTACACCTTC. Full variable domain (remainder filled in from reference TRBV30 and TRBJ1-2): SQTIHQWPATLVQPVGSPLSLECTVEGTSNPNLYWYRQAAGRGLQLLFYSVGIGQISSEVPQNLSASRPQDRQFILSSKKLLLSDSGFYLCACQSMIGANYGYTFGSGTRLTVV.